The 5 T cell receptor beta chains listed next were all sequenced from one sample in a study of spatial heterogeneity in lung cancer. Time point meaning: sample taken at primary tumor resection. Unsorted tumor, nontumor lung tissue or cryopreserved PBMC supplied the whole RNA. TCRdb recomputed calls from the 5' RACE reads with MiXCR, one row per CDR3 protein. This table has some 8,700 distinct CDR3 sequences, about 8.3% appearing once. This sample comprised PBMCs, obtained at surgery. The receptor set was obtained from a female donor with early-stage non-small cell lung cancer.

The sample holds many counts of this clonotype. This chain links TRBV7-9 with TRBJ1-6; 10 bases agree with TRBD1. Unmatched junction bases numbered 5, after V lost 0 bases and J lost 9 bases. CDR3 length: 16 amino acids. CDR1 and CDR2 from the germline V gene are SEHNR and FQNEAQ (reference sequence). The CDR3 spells CASSLAPGTGVSPLHF. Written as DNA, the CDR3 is TGTGCCAGCAGCTTAGCGCCCGGGACAGGGGTTTCACCCCTCCACTTT.

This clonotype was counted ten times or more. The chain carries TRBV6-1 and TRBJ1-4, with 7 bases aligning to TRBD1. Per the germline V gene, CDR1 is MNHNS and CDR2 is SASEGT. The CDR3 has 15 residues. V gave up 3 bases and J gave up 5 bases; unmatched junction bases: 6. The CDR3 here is CASSDRDSTNEKLFF. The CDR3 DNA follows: TGTGCCAGCAGTGACCGGGACAGCACCAATGAAAAACTGTTTTTT.

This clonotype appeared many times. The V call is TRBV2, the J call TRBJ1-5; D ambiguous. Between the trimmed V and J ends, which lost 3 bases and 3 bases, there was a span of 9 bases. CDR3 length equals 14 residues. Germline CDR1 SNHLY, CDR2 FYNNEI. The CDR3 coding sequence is TGTGCCAGCAGTGATTTTGGGTACAATCAGCCCCAGCATTTT. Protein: CASSDFGYNQPQHF.

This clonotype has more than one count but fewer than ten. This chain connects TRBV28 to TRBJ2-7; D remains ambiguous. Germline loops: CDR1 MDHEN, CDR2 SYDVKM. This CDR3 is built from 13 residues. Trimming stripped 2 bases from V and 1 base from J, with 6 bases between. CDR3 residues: CASSLDISYEQYF. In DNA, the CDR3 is TGTGCCAGCAGTTTAGACATTTCCTACGAGCAGTACTTC. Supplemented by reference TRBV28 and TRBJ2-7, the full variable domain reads DVKVTQSSRYLVKRTGEKVFLECVQDMDHENMFWYRQDPGLGLRLIYFSYDVKMKEKGDIPEGYSVSREKKERFSLILESASTNQTSMYLCASSLDISYEQYFGPGTRLTVT.

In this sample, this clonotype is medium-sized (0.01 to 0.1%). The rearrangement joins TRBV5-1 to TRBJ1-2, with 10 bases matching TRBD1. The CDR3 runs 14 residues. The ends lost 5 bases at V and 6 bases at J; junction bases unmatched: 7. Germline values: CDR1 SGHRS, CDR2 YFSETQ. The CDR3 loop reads CASSSGQGFDGYTF. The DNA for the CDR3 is TGCGCCAGCAGTTCGGGACAGGGGTTTGATGGCTACACCTTC.